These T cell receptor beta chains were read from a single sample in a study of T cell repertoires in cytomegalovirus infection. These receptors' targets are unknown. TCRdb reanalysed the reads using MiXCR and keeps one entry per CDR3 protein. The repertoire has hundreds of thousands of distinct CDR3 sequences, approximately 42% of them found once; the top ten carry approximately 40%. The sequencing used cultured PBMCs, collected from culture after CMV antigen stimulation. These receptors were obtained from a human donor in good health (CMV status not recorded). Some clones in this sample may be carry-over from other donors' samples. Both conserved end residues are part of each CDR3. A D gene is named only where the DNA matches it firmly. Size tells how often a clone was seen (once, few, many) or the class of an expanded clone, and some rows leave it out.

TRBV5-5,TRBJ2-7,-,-,TGTGCCAGCAGCTTGGCCTGGCAGGGGCTCTACGAGCAGTACTTC,CASSLAWQGLYEQYF
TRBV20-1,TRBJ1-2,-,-,TGCAGTGCTAACAGGGACCCCGATGTGGATGGCTACACCTTC,CSANRDPDVDGYTF
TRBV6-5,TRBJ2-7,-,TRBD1,TGTGCCAGCAGTTACTCCCCCGCCGGGGACAGCTACGAGCAGTACTTC,CASSYSPAGDSYEQYF
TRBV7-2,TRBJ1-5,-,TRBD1,TGTGCCAGCAGCTTAGTACAGGGGAGCAATCAGCCCCAGCATTTT,CASSLVQGSNQPQHF
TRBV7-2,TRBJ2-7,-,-,TGTGCCAGCAGCTCTGGAGCGGAAGAGCAGTACTTC,CASSSGAEEQYF
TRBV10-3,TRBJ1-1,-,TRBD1,TGTGCCATCAGTTCCTCGGACAGGGGGCATTCTGAAGCTTTCTTT,CAISSSDRGHSEAFF
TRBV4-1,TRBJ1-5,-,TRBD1,TGCGCCAGCAGCCACCCTGGGACAGGAGTTCATCAGCCCCAGCATTTT,CASSHPGTGVHQPQHF
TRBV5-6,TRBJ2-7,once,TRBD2,TGTGCCAGCAGCTGGACGGGACTAGTAAGCTACGAGCAGTACTTC,CASSWTGLVSYEQYF
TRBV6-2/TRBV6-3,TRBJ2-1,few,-,TGTGCCAGCAGTCCATCCGAATGGGACCCCCGGGGGATAAGATCCTACAATGAGCAGTTCTTC,CASSPSEWDPRGIRSYNEQFF
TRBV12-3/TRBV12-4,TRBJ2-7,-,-,TGTGCCAGCAGTTTACTCGCCGGCCACGAGCAGTACTTC,CASSLLAGHEQYF
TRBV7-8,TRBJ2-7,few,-,TGTGCCAGCAGCATGGACAGTACCTACACCTACGAGCAGTACTTC,CASSMDSTYTYEQYF
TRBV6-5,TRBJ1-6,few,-,TGTGCCAGCGGGAGGAGACCGAATAATTCACCCCTCCACTTT,CASGRRPNNSPLHF
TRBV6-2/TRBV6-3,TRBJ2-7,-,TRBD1,TGTGCCAGCAGTTTCCGAACAGGGGGCGAGTACTTC,CASSFRTGGEYF
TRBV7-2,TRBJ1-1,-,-,TGTGCCAGCAGCCCATCCGCCGGACTGAACACTGAAGCTTTCTTT,CASSPSAGLNTEAFF
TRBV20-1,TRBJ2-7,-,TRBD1,TGCAGTGCTAGAGATCCGACCTGGGACAGAAGATACGAGCAGTACTTC,CSARDPTWDRRYEQYF
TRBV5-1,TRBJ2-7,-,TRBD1,TGCGCCAGCAGCCCACAGGGGTGGCAGCAGTACTTC,CASSPQGWQQYF
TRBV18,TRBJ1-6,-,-,TGTGCCAGCTCACCATATCCGGGAATAGGATCACCCCTCCACTTT,CASSPYPGIGSPLHF
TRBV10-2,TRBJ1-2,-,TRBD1,TGCGCCAGCAGTTTCCGGGACAGGATCTATGGCTACACCTTC,CASSFRDRIYGYTF